This note documents a single T cell receptor (beta chain) sequence. From germline, CDR1 is SGHTA and CDR2 FQGNSA. The ends were cut back, 4 bases at V and 6 bases at J, with 10 bases in the middle. CDR3 size: 12 residues. The PCR ran on 60 Vbeta and 13 Jbeta primers. Sequencing was performed with immunoSEQ multiplex PCR; in TCRdb, only in-frame clones are kept and a portion is missing. This sample has about 150,000 clones; about 85% occur once, and the top ten carry 3.5%. These data originate in a study of cytomegalovirus exposure and HLA in healthy donors. Sequencing used PBMCs. This receptor was identified in a human donor in good health. This chain connects TRBV7-2 to TRBJ2-7; D is unresolved. CDR3 sequence reads: CASSSYVGEQYF. Written as DNA, the CDR3 is TGTGCCAGCAGCTCCTATGTTGGCGAGCAGTACTTC. The whole variable domain, filled in from reference TRBV7-2 and TRBJ2-7, reads GAGVSQSPSNKVTEKGKDVELRCDPISGHTALYWYRQSLGQGLEFLIYFQGNSAPDKSGLPSDRFSAERTGGSVSTLTIQRTQQEDSAVYLCASSSYVGEQYFGPGTRLTVT.